A single sample is the source of the 3 T cell receptor beta chains below, sequenced in a study of OX40 agonist ivuxolimab in advanced cancers. The protocol was immunoSEQ multiplex PCR, while the TCRdb copy is restricted to in-frame clones and leaves out a portion. Among about 42,000 clones listed, 82% were seen once. Source: CD4+ or CD8+ T cells sorted from blood, taken in a trial of the OX40 agonist ivuxolimab. The receptors come from an adult with an advanced solid tumor such as melanoma, head and neck, liver or kidney cancer.

The chain employs TRBV7-3 and TRBJ2-3; 7 nucleotides align to TRBD2. Germline CDR1 reads SGHTA; CDR2 reads FQGTGA. The CDR3 length is 15 residues. Trimming took 2 bases from V and 6 from J; bases not matched to a gene: 8. The CDR3 is CASSLAVGRVDTQYF. The DNA of the CDR3 is TGTGCCAGCAGCTTAGCGGTGGGGAGGGTTGATACGCAGTATTTT.

V usage is TRBV19 and J usage is TRBJ2-1; D gene unclear. Germline CDR1 reads LNHDA; CDR2 reads SQIVND (reference sequence). V lost 1 base, J lost 0 bases, and 16 bases lay in between. The CDR3 runs to 18 residues. The CDR3 nucleotides are TGTGCCAGTAGTATAGGATTTCGGTTCTTCAGCTCCTACAATGAGCAGTTCTTC. The encoded protein is CASSIGFRFFSSYNEQFF.

On this clone: Mismatch with germline at one junction end may stem from a read error. The V call is TRBV7-7, the J call TRBJ2-3; 9 bases agree with TRBD1. There are 15 residues in the CDR3. Germline V gene data show CDR1 as SSHAT and CDR2 as FNYEAQ (reference sequence). The CDR3 DNA reads TGTGCTAGCAGCTTTGGGACAGGGAACACAGATACGCAGTATTTT. Translation: CASSFGTGNTDTQYF.